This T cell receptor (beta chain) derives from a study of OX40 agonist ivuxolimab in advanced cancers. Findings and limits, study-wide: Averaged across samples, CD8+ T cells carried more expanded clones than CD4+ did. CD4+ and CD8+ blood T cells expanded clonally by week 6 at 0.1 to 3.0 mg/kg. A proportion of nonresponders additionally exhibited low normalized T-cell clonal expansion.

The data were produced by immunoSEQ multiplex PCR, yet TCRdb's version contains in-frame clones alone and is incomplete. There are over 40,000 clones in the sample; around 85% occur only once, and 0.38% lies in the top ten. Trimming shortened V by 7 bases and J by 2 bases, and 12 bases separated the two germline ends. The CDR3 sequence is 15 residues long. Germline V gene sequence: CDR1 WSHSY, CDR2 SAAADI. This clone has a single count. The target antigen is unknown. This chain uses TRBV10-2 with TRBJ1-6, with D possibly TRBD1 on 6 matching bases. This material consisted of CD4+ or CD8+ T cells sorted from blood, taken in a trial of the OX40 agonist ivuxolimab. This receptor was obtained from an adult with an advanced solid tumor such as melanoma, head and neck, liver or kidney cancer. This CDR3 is CASKPQGTYNSPLHF. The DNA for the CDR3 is TGCGCCAGCAAACCACAGGGAACCTATAATTCACCCCTCCACTTT.